This T cell receptor (beta chain) comes out of a study of low-dose radiotherapy and immunotherapy resistance in tumors. Both TCRalpha and TCRbeta chains were reverse transcribed with V-gene-specific primers. PCR amplification of the TCRs was performed with Phusion for 20 to 25 PCR cycles, and it relied on a constant-region primer together with a V-primer adapter. The mRNA which had been isolated was amplified by in vitro transcription. TCRdb called the reads again in MiXCR, with one record for every CDR3 protein. This sample carries tens of thousands of distinct CDR3 sequences, around 17% of them seen once, and the ten largest clones take about 1.3%. The time point was: after trial treatment. Sample treatment: LDRT plus nivolumab, ipilimumab, low-dose cyclophosphamide and aspirin (RACIN trial). The study gave donors nivolumab, ipilimumab, aspirin, low-dose cyclophosphamide and low-dose radiotherapy. Patients deemed eligible presented with advanced solid tumors lacking tumor-infiltrating lymphocytes.

This CDR3 has 14 amino acids. V shed 4 bases, J shed 4 bases, and the junction held 2 bases outside the gene matches. Germline V gene lookup returns CDR1 PRHDT and CDR2 FYEKMQ (reference sequence). This clonotype came up many times. The starting material was PBMCs, obtained after low-dose radiotherapy plus immunotherapy. The clonotype comes from a male donor with prostate cancer. The V and J genes are TRBV13 and TRBJ1-3; 9 positions match TRBD1. The CDR3 loop is CASSSQGAGNTIYF. The DNA of the CDR3 is TGTGCCAGCAGCTCACAGGGGGCCGGAAACACCATATATTTT.